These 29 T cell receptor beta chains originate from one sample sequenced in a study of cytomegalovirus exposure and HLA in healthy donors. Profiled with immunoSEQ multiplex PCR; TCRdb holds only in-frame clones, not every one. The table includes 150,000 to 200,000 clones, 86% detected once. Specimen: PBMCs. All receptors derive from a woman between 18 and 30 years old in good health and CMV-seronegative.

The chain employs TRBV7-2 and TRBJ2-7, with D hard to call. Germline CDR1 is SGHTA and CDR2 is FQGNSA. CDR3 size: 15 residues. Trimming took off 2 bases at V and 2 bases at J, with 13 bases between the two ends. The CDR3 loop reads CASSLSSSAAYEQYF. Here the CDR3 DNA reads TGTGCCAGCAGCTTATCTTCCAGCGCAGCCTACGAGCAGTACTTC.

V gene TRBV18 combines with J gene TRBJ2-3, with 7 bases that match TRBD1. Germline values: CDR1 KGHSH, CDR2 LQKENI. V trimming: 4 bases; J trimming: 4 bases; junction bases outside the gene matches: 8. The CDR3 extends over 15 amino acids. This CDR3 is CASSHLDRAADTQYF. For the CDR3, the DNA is TGTGCCAGCTCACACCTCGACAGGGCGGCAGATACGCAGTATTTT.

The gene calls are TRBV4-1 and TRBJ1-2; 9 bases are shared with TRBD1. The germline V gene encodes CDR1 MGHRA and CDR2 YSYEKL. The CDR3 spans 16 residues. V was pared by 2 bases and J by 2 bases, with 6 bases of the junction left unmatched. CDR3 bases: TGCGCCAGCAGCCAACCTGGACAGGGGTGGAACTATGGCTACACCTTC. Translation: CASSQPGQGWNYGYTF.

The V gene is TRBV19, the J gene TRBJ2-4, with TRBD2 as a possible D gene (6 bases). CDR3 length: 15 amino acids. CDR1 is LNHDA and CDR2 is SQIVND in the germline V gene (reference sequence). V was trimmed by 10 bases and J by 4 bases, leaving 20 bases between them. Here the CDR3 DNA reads TGTGCCACAGACGGGGTGGGAGGCAGTAAAAACATTCAGTACTTC. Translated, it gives CATDGVGGSKNIQYF.

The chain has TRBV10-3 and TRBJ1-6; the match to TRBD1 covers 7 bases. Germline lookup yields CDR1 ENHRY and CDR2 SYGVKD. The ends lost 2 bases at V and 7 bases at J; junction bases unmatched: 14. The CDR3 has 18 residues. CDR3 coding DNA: TGTGCCATCAGTGAGGGAATTATCCTGGGACAGAACAATTCACCCCTCCACTTT. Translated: CAISEGIILGQNNSPLHF.

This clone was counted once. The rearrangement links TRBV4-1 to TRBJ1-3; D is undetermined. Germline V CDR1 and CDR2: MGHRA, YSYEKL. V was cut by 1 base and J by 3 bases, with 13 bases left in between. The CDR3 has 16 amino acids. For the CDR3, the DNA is TGCGCCAGCAGCCAAGTCCGCAACCTCTATGGAAACACCATATATTTT. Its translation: CASSQVRNLYGNTIYF.

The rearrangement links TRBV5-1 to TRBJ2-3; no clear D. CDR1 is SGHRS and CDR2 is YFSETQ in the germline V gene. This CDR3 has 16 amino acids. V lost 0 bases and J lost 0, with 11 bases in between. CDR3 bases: TGCGCCAGCAGCTTGGGTACTCTCACTAGCACAGATACGCAGTATTTT. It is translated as CASSLGTLTSTDTQYF. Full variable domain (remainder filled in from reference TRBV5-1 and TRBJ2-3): KAGVTQTPRYLIKTRGQQVTLSCSPISGHRSVSWYQQTPGQGLQFLFEYFSETQRNKGNFPGRFSGRQFSNSRSEMNVSTLELGDSALYLCASSLGTLTSTDTQYFGPGTRLTVL.

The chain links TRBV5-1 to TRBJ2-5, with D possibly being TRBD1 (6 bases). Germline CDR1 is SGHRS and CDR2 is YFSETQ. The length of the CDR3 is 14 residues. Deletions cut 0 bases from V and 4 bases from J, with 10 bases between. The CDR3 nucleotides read TGCGCCAGCAGCTTGGACCCAGGGGCAGAGACCCAGTACTTC. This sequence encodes CASSLDPGAETQYF.

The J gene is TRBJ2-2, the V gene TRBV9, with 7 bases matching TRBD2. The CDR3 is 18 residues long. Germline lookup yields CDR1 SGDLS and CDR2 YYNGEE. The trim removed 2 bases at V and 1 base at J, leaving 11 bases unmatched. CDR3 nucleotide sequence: TGTGCCAGCAGCGTTGTGGGACTACCAAGTTTGAACACCGGGGAGCTGTTTTTT. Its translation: CASSVVGLPSLNTGELFF.

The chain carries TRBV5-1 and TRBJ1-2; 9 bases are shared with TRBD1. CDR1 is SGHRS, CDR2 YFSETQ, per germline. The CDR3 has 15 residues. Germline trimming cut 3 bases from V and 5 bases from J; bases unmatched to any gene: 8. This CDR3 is CASSSLFGTGYGYTF. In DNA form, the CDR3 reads TGCGCCAGCAGCTCGCTCTTCGGGACAGGGTATGGCTACACCTTC.

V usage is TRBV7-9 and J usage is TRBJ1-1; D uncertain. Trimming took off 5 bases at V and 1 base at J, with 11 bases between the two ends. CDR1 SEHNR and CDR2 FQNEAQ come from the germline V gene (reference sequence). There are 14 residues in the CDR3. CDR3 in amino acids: CASSPRLRNTEAFF. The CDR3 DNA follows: TGTGCCAGCAGCCCCCGACTGAGGAACACTGAAGCTTTCTTT.

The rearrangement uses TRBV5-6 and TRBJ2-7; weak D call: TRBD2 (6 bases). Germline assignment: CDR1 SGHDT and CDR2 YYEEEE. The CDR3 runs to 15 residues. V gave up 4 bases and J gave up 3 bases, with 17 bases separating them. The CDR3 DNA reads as TGTGCCAGCAGCGTACTGCTAGCGCCCTACTACGAGCAGTACTTC. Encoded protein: CASSVLLAPYYEQYF.

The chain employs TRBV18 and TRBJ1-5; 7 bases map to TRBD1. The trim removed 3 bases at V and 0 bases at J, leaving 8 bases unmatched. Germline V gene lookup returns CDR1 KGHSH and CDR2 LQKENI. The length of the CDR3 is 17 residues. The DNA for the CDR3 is TGTGCCAGCTCACCTAGAGAAACAGGGGCTAGCAATCAGCCCCAGCATTTT. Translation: CASSPRETGASNQPQHF.

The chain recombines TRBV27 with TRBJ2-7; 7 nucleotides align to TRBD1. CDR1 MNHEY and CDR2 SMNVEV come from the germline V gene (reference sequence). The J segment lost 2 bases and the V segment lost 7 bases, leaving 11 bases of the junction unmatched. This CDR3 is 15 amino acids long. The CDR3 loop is CASTPIGQATYEQYF. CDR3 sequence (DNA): TGTGCCAGCACTCCCATCGGACAGGCCACCTACGAGCAGTACTTC.

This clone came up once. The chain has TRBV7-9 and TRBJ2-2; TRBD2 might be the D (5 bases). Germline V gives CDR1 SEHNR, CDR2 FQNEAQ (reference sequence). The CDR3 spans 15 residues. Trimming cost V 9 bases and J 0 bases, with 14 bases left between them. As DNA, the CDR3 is TGTGCCAGTCAAGTTGGGGAGACGAACACCGGGGAGCTGTTTTTT. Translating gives CASQVGETNTGELFF. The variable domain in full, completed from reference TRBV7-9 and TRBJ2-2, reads DTGVSQNPRHKITKRGQNVTFRCDPISEHNRLYWYRQTLGQGPEFLTYFQNEAQLEKSRLLSDRFSAERPKGSFSTLEIQRTEQGDSAMYLCASQVGETNTGELFFGEGSRLTVL.

The chain's CDR3 is CASSAGVLGQPQHF. The CDR3 DNA is TGTGCCAGCAGCGCGGGGGTTTTGGGTCAGCCCCAGCATTTT. The chain couples TRBV9 to TRBJ1-5; D possibly corresponds to TRBD1 (5 bases). V lost 3 bases and J lost 6, with 13 bases in between. Germline assignment: CDR1 SGDLS and CDR2 YYNGEE. CDR3 length equals 14 residues.

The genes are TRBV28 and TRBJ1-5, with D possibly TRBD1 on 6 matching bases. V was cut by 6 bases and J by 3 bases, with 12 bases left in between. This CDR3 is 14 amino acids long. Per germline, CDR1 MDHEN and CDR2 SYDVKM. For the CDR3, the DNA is TGTGCCAGCAGGAGAACAGGGTACAATCAGCCCCAGCATTTT. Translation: CASRRTGYNQPQHF. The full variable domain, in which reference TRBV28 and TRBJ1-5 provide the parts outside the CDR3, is DVKVTQSSRYLVKRTGEKVFLECVQDMDHENMFWYRQDPGLGLRLIYFSYDVKMKEKGDIPEGYSVSREKKERFSLILESASTNQTSMYLCASRRTGYNQPQHFGDGTRLSIL.

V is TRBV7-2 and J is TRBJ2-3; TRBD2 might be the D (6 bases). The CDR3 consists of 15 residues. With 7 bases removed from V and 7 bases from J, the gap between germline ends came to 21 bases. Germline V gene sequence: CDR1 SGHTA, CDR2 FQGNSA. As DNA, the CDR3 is TGTGCCAGCAATTCCCCCGGAGGGCCGGGAAATACGCAGTATTTT. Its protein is CASNSPGGPGNTQYF.

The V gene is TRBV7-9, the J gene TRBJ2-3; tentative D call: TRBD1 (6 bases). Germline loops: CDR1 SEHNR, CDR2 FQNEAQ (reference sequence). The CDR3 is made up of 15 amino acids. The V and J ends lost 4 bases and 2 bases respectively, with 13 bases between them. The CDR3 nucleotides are TGTGCCAGCAGCTCCGGGACATGGGACACAGATACGCAGTATTTT. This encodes CASSSGTWDTDTQYF.

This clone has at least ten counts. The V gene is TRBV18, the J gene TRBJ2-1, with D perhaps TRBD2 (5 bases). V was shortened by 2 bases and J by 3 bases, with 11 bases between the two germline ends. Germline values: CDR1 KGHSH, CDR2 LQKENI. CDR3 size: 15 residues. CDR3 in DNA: TGTGCCAGCTCACCAGAAGCGGATCACTACAATGAGCAGTTCTTC. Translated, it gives CASSPEADHYNEQFF.

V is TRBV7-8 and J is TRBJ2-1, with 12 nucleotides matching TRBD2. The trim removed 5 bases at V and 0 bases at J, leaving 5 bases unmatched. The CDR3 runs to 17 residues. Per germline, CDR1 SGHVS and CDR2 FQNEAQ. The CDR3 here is CASSLTSGGVSYNEQFF. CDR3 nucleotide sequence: TGTGCCAGCAGCCTGACTAGCGGGGGAGTCTCCTACAATGAGCAGTTCTTC.

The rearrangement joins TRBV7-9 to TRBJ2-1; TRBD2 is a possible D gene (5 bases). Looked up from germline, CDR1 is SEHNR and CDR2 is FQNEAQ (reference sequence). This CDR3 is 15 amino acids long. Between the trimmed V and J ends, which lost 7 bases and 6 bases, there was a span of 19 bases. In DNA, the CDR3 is TGTGCCAGCACCGAATTCGGCGAGGGTGGCAATGAGCAGTTCTTC. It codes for CASTEFGEGGNEQFF.

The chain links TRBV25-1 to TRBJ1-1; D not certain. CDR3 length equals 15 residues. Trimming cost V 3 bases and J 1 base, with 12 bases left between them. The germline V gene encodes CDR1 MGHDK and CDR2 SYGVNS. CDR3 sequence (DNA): TGTGCCAGCAGTGACGCGGTCGGGGAGAACACTGAAGCTTTCTTT. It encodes CASSDAVGENTEAFF.

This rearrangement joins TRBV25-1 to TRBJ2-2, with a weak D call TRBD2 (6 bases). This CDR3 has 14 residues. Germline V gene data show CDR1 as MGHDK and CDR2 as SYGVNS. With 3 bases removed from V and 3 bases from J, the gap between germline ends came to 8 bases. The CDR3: CASSERGYTGELFF. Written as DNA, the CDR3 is TGTGCCAGCAGTGAGCGGGGTTACACCGGGGAGCTGTTTTTT.

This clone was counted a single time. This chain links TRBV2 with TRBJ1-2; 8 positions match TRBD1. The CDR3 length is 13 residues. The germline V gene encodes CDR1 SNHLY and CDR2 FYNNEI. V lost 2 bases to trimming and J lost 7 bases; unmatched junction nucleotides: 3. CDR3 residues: CASSERTGFGYTF. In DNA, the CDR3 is TGTGCCAGCAGTGAAAGGACAGGGTTTGGCTACACCTTC.

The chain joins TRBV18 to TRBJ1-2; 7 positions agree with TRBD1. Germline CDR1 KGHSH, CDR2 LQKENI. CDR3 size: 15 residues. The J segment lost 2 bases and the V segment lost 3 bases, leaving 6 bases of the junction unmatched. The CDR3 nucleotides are TGTGCCAGCTCACCTCGGACAGGAGTCAACTATGGCTACACCTTC. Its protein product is CASSPRTGVNYGYTF.

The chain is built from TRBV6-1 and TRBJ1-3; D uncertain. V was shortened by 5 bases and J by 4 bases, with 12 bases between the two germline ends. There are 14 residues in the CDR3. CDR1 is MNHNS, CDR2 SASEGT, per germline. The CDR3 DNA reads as TGTGCCAGCAGTCTCGGGTCAGAGGGAAACACCATATATTTT. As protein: CASSLGSEGNTIYF.

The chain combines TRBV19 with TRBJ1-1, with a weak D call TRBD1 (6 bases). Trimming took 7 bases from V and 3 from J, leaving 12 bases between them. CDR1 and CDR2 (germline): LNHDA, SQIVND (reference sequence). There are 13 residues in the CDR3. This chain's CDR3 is CASNVHRDTEAFF. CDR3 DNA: TGTGCCAGTAATGTTCACAGGGACACTGAAGCTTTCTTT.

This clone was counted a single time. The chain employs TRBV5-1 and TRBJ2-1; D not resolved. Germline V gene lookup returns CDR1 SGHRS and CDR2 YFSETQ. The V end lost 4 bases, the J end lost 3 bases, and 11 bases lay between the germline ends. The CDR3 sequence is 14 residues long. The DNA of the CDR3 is TGCGCCAGCAGCGCCCTGACATACTACAATGAGCAGTTCTTC. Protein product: CASSALTYYNEQFF.